These 11 T cell receptor beta chains came from one sample sequenced in a study of T-cell reconstitution after alpha-beta-depleted transplantation in children. A library of TCRbeta sequences, prepared with unique molecular identifiers, was generated. Using its own MiXCR run on the PCR reads, TCRdb lists one record per CDR3 protein. The sample lists 45,000 to 55,000 distinct CDR3 sequences; 7.5% to 10% were seen once. The sample in question was PBMCs, mostly from graft donor cells, obtained 60 days after TCRalphabeta/CD19-depleted stem cell transplant. Every receptor here comes from a male patient aged 2-15 years who had a stem cell transplant for chronic granulomatous disease, so the T cells may come from the graft donor.

In its sample, this clonotype was seen many times. This chain uses TRBV7-6 with TRBJ2-3; TRBD1 aligns across 12 bases. J lost 1 base, V lost 2 bases, and 7 bases had no gene match. This CDR3 is 18 amino acids long. Germline V CDR1 and CDR2: SGHVS, FNYEAQ. The CDR3 here is CASSLYPGQGAGTDTQYF. The CDR3 DNA sequence: TGTGCCAGCAGCTTATATCCGGGACAGGGGGCAGGCACAGATACGCAGTATTTT.

This clonotype has just one count. Its ends do not fully match the called genes, so a read error is possible. V is TRBV5-4 and J is TRBJ1-1, with a tentative D call TRBD1 (5 bases). Germline values: CDR1 SGHNT, CDR2 YYREEE (reference sequence). This CDR3 is 14 amino acids long. The CDR3 reads CASGLGRMNTEAFF. In nucleotides, the CDR3 is TGTGCCAGCGGCTTGGGGCGAATGAACACTGAAGCTTTCTTT.

This clonotype was seen repeatedly, ten times or more. The V call is TRBV30, the J call TRBJ2-1; D is undetermined. This CDR3 spans 11 amino acids. Germline loops: CDR1 GTSNPN, CDR2 SVGIG (reference sequence). The V and J ends lost 4 bases and 7 bases respectively, with 8 bases between them. The CDR3 here is CAWNTLNEQFF. The CDR3 DNA reads TGTGCCTGGAACACCCTGAATGAGCAGTTCTTC.

This clonotype has at least ten counts. The chain has TRBV20-1 and TRBJ2-7, with TRBD2 matching 10 bases. Germline trimming cut 3 bases from V and 2 bases from J; bases unmatched to any gene: 4. The CDR3 is 14 amino acids. Germline-derived CDR1 and CDR2 are DFQATT and SNEGSKA (reference sequence). The CDR3 DNA follows: TGCAGTGCTAGTGTGCTAGCGGGAGCCTACGAGCAGTACTTC. Protein sequence: CSASVLAGAYEQYF.

This clonotype came up many times. V usage is TRBV2 and J usage is TRBJ2-3, with D possibly matching TRBD2 (6 bases). The CDR3 runs 15 residues. V lost 6 bases to trimming and J lost 5 bases, with 18 bases between them. Germline V gene lookup returns CDR1 SNHLY and CDR2 FYNNEI. CDR3 protein: CASRMSAGSGDTQYF. CDR3 bases: TGTGCCAGCAGGATGAGTGCCGGGAGTGGAGATACGCAGTATTTT.

This clonotype has only a few counts. The V and J genes are TRBV2 and TRBJ1-3; D not resolved. This CDR3 has 15 residues. Germline CDR1 is SNHLY and CDR2 is FYNNEI. The V end lost 0 bases, the J end lost 4 bases, and 10 bases lay between the germline ends. The CDR3 spells CASSEAEVVGNTIYF. The CDR3 region has the DNA TGTGCCAGCAGTGAAGCAGAGGTCGTCGGAAACACCATATATTTT.

This clonotype was recorded many times. The chain carries TRBV20-1 and TRBJ2-7; possible D gene TRBD1, 6 bases. The CDR3 spans 13 residues. Per germline, CDR1 DFQATT and CDR2 SNEGSKA (reference sequence). Trimming removed 1 base at V and 6 bases at J, with 13 bases between. DNA of the CDR3: TGCAGTGCTAGAGGGACAGCCTCGGGCGAGCAGTACTTC. As protein: CSARGTASGEQYF.

This clonotype was counted at least ten times. In DNA form, the CDR3 reads TGTGCCAGCAGTGTTGTAGCGGCCACTTCGGGCTACGAGCAGTACTTC. The encoded protein is CASSVVAATSGYEQYF. This chain connects TRBV27 to TRBJ2-7; D may be TRBD2 (6 bases). The CDR3 is 16 residues long. Trimming shortened V by 5 bases and J by 3 bases, and 20 bases separated the two germline ends. Germline V gene sequence: CDR1 MNHEY, CDR2 SMNVEV (reference sequence).

This clonotype occurred many times. The gene calls are TRBV6-1 and TRBJ2-3; 9 nucleotides match TRBD2. Trimming took 4 bases from V and 7 from J; bases not matched to a gene: 9. Germline lookup yields CDR1 MNHNS and CDR2 SASEGT. The CDR3 is 15 amino acids. The CDR3 sequence is CASSGLAGEAYTQYF. CDR3 DNA sequence: TGTGCCAGCAGTGGATTAGCGGGAGAGGCCTATACGCAGTATTTT.

This clonotype was observed many times. The chain employs TRBV12-3 or TRBV12-4 and TRBJ1-3; TRBD1 agrees at 11 bases. V shed 5 bases and J 14 bases; nucleotides not matched to a gene: 11. The CDR3 runs 14 residues. The CDR3 sequence: CASSRGQGAQVLYF. DNA of the CDR3: TGTGCCAGCAGTCGAGGACAGGGGGCCCAAGTTTTATATTTT.

Concerning this clonotype itself: A read error may be the cause here, since a much bigger clone is one base away. The chain recombines TRBV20-1 with TRBJ2-1; 8 bases map to TRBD2. CDR1 and CDR2 from the germline V gene are DFQATT and SNEGSKA (reference sequence). Trimming took 1 base from V and 4 from J; bases not matched to a gene: 9. CDR3 length: 16 amino acids. This chain's CDR3 is CSARVRGVGAYNEQFF. For the CDR3, the DNA is TGCAGTGCTAGAGTGCGGGGGGTGGGAGCATACAATGAGCAGTTCTTC.